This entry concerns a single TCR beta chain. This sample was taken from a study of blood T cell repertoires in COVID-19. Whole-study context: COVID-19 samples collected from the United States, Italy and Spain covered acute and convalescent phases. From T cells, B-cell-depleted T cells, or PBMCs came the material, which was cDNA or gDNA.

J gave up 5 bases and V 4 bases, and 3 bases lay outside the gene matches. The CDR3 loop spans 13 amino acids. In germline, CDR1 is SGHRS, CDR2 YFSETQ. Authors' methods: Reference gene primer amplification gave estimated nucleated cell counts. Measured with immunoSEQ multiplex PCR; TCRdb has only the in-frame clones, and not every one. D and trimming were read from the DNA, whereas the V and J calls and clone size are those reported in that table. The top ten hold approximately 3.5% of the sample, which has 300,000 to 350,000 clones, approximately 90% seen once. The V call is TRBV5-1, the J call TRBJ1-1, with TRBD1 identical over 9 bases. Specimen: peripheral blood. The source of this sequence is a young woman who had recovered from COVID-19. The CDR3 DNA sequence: TGCGCCAGCAGCCACGGACAGGGGACTGAAGCTTTCTTT. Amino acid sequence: CASSHGQGTEAFF.